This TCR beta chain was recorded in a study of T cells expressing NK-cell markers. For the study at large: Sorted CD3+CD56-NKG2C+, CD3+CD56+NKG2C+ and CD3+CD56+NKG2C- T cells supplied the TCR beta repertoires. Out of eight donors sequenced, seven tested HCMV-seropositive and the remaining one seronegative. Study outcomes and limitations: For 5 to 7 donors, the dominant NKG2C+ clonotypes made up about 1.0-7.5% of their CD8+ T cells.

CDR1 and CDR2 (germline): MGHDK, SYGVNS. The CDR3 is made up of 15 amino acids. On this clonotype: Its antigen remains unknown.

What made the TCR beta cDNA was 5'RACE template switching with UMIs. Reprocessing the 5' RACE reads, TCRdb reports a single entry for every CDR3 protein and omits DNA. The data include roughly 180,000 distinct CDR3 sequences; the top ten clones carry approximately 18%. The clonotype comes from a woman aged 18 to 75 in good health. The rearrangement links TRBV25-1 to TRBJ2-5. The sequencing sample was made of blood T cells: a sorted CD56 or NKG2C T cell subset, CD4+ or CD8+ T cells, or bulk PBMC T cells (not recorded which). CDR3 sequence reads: CASSEWLVSQETQYF.